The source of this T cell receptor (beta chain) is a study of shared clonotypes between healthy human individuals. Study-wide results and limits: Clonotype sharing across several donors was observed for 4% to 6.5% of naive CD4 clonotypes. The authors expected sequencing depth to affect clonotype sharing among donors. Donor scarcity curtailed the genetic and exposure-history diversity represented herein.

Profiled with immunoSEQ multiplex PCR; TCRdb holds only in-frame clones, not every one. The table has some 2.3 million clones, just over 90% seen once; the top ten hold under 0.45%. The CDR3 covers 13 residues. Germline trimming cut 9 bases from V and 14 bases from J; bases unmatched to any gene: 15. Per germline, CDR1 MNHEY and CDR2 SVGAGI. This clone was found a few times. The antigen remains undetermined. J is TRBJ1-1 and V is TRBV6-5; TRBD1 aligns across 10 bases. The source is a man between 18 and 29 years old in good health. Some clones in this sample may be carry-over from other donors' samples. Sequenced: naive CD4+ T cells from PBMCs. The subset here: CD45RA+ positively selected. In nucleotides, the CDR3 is TGTGCCAGTTTACTTCTTAGACAGGGGGCTTGGTTCTTT. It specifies CASLLLRQGAWFF.